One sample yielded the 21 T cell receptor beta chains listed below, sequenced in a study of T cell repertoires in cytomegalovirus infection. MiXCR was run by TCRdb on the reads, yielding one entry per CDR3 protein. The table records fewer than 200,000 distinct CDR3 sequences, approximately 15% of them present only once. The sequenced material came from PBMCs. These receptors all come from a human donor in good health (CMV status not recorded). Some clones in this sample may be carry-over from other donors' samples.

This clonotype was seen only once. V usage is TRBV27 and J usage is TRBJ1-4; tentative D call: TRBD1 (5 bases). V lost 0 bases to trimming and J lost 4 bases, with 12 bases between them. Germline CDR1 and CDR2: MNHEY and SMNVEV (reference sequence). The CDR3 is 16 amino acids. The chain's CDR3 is CASSLSPGRFNEKLFF. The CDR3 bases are TGTGCCAGCAGTTTATCCCCGGGACGGTTTAATGAAAAACTGTTTTTT.

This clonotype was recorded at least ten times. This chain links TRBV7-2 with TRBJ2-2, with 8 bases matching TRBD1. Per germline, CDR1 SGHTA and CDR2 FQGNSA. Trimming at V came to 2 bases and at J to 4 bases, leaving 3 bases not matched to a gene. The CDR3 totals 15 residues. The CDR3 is CASSLQGAGTGELFF. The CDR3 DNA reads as TGTGCCAGCAGCTTACAGGGGGCGGGCACCGGGGAGCTGTTTTTT. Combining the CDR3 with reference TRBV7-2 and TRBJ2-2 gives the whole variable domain GAGVSQSPSNKVTEKGKDVELRCDPISGHTALYWYRQSLGQGLEFLIYFQGNSAPDKSGLPSDRFSAERTGGSVSTLTIQRTQQEDSAVYLCASSLQGAGTGELFFGEGSRLTVL.

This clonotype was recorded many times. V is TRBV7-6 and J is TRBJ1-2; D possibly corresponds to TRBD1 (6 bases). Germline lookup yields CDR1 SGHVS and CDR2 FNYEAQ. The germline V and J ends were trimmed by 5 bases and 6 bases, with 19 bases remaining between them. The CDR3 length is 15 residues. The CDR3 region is CASSPVHVGGNGYTF. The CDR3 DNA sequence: TGTGCCAGCAGCCCCGTTCACGTAGGGGGGAATGGCTACACCTTC.

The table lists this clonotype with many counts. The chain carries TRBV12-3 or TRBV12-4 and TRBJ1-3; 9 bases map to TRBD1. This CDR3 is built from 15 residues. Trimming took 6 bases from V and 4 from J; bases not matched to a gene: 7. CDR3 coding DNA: TGTGCCAGCAGGCCTACAGGGGGCTCAGGAAACACCATATATTTT. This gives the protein CASRPTGGSGNTIYF.

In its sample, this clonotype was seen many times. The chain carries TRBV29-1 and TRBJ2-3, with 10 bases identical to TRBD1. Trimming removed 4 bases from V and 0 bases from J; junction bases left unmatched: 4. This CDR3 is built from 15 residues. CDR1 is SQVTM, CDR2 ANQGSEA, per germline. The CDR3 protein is CSVGTGGISTDTQYF. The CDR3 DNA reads TGCAGCGTTGGGACAGGGGGTATTAGCACAGATACGCAGTATTTT.

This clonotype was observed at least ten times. Here the CDR3 DNA reads TGTGCCACCACAGTGGCCCGGTATGAAAAACTGTTTTTT. Translation gives CATTVARYEKLFF. This chain uses TRBV6-1 with TRBJ1-4; no firm D call. The CDR3 spans 13 residues. Germline V gives CDR1 MNHNS, CDR2 SASEGT. Trimming removed 10 bases from V and 6 bases from J, with 15 bases in between.

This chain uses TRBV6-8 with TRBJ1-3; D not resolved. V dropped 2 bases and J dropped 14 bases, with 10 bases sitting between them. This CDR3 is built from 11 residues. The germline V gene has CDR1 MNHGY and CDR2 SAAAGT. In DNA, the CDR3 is TGTGCCAGCAGTTACGGACCTGTCGTATATTTT. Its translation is CASSYGPVVYF.

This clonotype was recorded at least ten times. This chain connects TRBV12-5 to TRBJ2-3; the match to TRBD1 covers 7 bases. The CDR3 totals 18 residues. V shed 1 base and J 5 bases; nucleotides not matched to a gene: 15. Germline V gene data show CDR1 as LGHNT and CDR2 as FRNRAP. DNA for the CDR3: TGTGCTAGTGGTTTGGGCACAGGGGCCCTACCTCAGGTAGATACGCAGTATTTT. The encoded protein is CASGLGTGALPQVDTQYF.

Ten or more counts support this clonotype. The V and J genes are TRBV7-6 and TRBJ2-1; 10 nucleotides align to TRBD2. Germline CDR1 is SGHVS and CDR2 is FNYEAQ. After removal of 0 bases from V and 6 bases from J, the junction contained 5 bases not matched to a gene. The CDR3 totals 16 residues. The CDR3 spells CASSLARPSGSNEQFF. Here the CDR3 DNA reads TGTGCCAGCAGCTTAGCGCGGCCTAGCGGGAGCAATGAGCAGTTCTTC. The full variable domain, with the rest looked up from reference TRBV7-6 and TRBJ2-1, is GAGVSQSPRYKVTKRGQDVALRCDPISGHVSLYWYRQALGQGPEFLTYFNYEAQQDKSGLPNDRFSAERPEGSISTLTIQRTEQRDSAMYRCASSLARPSGSNEQFFGPGTRLTVL.

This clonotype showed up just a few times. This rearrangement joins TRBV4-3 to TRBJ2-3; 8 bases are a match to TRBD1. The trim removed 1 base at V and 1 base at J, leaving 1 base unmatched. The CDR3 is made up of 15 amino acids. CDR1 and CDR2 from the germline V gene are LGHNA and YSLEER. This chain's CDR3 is CASSQGGQGTDTQYF. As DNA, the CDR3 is TGCGCCAGCAGCCAAGGGGGACAGGGCACAGATACGCAGTATTTT.

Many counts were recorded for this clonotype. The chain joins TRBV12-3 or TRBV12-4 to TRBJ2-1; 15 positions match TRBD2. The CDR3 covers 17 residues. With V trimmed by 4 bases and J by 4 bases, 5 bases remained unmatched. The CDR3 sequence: CASSSPGTSGRYNEQFF. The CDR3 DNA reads TGTGCCAGCAGTTCACCAGGGACTAGCGGGAGGTACAATGAGCAGTTCTTC.

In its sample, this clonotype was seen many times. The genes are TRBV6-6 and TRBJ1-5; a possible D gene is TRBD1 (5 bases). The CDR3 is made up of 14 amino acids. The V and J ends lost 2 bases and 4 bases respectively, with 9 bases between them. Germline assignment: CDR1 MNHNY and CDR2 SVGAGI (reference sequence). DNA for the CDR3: TGTGCCAGCAGTTACGGACGGGGGAATCAGCCCCAGCATTTT. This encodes CASSYGRGNQPQHF.

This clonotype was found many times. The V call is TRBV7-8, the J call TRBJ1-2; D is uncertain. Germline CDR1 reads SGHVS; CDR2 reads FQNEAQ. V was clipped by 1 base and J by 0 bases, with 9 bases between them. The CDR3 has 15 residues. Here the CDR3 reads CASSLESTPNYGYTF. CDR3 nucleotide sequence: TGTGCCAGCAGCTTAGAGTCGACACCTAACTATGGCTACACCTTC.

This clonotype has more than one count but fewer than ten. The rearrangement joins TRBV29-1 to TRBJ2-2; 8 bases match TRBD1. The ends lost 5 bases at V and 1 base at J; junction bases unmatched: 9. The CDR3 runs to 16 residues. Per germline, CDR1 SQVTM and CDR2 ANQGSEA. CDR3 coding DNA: TGCAGCGTTAGCGACAGGGGATTTGGGAACACCGGGGAGCTGTTTTTT. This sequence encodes CSVSDRGFGNTGELFF.

The CDR3 here is CASILKGPTNEKLFF. The CDR3, as DNA: TGTGCCAGCATCCTCAAAGGGCCAACTAATGAAAAACTGTTTTTT. The V call is TRBV7-1, the J call TRBJ1-4; no firm D call. TRBV7-1 is marked as an open reading frame, function uncertain. V was trimmed by 7 bases and J by 0 bases, leaving 12 bases between them. The CDR3 loop spans 15 amino acids.

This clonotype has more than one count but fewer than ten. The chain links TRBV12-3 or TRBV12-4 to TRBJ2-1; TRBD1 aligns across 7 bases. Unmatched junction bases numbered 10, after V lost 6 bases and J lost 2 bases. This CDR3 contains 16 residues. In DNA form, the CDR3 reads TGTGCCAGCAGACGTGCACAGGGGTTTCCCTACAATGAGCAGTTCTTC. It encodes CASRRAQGFPYNEQFF.

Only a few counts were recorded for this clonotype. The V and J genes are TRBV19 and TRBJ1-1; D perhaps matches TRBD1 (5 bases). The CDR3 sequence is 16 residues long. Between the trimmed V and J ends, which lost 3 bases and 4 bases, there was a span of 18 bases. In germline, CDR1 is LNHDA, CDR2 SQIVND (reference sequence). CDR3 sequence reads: CASSILAPPTVTEAFF. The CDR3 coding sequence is TGTGCCAGTAGTATCCTCGCTCCACCGACAGTCACTGAAGCTTTCTTT.

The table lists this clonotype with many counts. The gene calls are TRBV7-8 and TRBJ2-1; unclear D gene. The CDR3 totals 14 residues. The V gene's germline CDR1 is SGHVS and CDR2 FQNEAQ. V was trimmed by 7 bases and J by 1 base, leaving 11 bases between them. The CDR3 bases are TGTGCCAGCACTACCGTTGGTTCCTACAATGAGCAGTTCTTC. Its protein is CASTTVGSYNEQFF.

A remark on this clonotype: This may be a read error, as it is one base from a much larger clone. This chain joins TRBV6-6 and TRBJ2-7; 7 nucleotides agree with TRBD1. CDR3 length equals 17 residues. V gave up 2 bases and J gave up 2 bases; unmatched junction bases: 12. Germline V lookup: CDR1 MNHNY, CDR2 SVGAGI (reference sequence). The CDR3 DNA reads TGTGCCAGCAGTTACACGTCCCTCCGGGACAGCCCCTACGAGCAGTACTTC. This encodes CASSYTSLRDSPYEQYF.

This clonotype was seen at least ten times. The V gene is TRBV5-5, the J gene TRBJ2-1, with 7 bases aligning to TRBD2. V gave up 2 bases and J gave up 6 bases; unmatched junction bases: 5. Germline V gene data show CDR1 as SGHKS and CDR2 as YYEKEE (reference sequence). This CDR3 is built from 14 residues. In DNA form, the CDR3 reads TGTGCCAGCAGCTTTTTACTAGCGAGCAATGAGCAGTTCTTC. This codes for CASSFLLASNEQFF.

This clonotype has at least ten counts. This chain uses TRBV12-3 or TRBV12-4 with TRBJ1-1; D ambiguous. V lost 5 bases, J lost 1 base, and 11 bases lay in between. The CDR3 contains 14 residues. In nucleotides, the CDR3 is TGTGCCAGCAGTCCCCGGGAGGGGAACACTGAAGCTTTCTTT. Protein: CASSPREGNTEAFF.